This T cell receptor beta chain was observed in a study of siplizumab effects on memory and regulatory T cells. Findings of the study overall: Unstimulated naive T cells seemed to show more diversity than memory cells did, and they also seemed to be among the major contributors to the alloresponse. Roughly 75-97% of proliferating clones (CD4+ or CD8+) could not be assigned a naive or memory phenotype.

Germline loops: CDR1 SGHDT, CDR2 YYEEEE. CDR3 length equals 16 residues. J gave up 5 bases and V 0 bases, and 5 bases lay outside the gene matches. With respect to this clone: Its antigen is unidentified.

Only in-frame clones appear in the TCRdb table, and some are missing; sequencing was by immunoSEQ multiplex PCR. The table records some 90,000 clones, just under 90% of them present only once. Sequencing was done on a sample of CD4+ T cells sorted from blood. This chain links TRBV5-6 with TRBJ2-1; 10 bases line up with TRBD2. The sequence came from a human donor in good health. CDR3 amino acids: CASSLAQLAGHNEQFF. Written as DNA, the CDR3 is TGTGCCAGCAGCTTGGCCCAACTAGCGGGACACAATGAGCAGTTCTTC.